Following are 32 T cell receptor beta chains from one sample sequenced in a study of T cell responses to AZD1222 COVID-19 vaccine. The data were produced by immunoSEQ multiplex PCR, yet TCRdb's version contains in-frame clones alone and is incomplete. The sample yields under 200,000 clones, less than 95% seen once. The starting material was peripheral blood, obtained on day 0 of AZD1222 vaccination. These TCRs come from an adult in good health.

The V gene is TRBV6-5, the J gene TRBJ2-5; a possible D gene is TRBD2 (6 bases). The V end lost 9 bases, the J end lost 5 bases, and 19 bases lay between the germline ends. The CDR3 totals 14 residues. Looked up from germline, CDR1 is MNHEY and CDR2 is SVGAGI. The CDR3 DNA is TGTGCCAGTGCCCGCGTGGGGGGAGGCGAGACCCAGTACTTC. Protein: CASARVGGGETQYF.

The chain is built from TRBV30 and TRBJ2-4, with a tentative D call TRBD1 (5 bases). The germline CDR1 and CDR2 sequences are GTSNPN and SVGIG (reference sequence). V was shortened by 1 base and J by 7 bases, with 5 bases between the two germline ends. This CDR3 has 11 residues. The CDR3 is CAWSEGNIQYF. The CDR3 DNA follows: TGTGCCTGGAGTGAGGGGAACATTCAGTACTTC.

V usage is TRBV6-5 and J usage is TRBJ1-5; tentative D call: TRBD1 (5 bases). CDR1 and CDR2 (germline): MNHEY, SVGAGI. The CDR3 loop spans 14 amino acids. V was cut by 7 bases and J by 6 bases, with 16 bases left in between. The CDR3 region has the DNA TGTGCCAGCACCCCACGGGGGGGACGTCAGCCCCAGCATTTT. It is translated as CASTPRGGRQPQHF.

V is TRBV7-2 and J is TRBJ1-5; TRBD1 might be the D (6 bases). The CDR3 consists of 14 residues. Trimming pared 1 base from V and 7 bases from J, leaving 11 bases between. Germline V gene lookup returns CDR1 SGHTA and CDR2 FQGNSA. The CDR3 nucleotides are TGTGCCAGCAGCTTAGGACCAGGGGTCCAGCCCCAGCATTTT. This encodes CASSLGPGVQPQHF. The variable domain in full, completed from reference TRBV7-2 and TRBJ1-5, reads GAGVSQSPSNKVTEKGKDVELRCDPISGHTALYWYRQSLGQGLEFLIYFQGNSAPDKSGLPSDRFSAERTGGSVSTLTIQRTQQEDSAVYLCASSLGPGVQPQHFGDGTRLSIL.

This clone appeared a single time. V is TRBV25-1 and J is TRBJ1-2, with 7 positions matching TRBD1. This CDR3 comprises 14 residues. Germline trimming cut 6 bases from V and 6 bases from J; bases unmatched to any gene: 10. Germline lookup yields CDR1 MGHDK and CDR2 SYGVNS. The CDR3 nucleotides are TGTGCCAGCAGCTCGGGACAGTTCTTAAATGGCTACACCTTC. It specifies CASSSGQFLNGYTF.

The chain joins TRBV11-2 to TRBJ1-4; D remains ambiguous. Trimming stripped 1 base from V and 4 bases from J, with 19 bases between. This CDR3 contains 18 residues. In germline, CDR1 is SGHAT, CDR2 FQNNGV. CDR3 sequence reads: CASSLALGFRPYNEKLFF. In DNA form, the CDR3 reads TGTGCCAGCAGCTTAGCCTTGGGTTTCCGCCCGTATAATGAAAAACTGTTTTTT. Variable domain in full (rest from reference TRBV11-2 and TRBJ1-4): EAGVAQSPRYKIIEKRQSVAFWCNPISGHATLYWYQQILGQGPKLLIQFQNNGVVDDSQLPKDRFSAERLKGVDSTLKIQPAKLEDSAVYLCASSLALGFRPYNEKLFFGSGTQLSVL.

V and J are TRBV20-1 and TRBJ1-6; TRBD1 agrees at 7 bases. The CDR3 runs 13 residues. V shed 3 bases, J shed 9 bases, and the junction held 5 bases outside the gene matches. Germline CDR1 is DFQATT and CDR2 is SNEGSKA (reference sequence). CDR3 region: CSASLSGGSPLHF. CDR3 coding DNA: TGCAGTGCTAGTTTGTCAGGGGGTTCACCCCTCCACTTT.

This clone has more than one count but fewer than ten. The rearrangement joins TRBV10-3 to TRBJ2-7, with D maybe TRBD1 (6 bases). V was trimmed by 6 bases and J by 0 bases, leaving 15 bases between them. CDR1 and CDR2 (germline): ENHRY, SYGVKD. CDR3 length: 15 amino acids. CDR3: CAIRDKGGISYEQYF. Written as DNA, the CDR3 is TGTGCCATCAGAGATAAAGGGGGTATCTCCTACGAGCAGTACTTC.

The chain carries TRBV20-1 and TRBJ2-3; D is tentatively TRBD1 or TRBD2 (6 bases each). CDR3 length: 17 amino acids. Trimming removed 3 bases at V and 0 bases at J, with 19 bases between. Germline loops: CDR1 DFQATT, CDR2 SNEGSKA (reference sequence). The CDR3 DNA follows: TGCAGTGCTAGTATTAATCAGGGGACTCCTAGCACAGATACGCAGTATTTT. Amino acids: CSASINQGTPSTDTQYF.

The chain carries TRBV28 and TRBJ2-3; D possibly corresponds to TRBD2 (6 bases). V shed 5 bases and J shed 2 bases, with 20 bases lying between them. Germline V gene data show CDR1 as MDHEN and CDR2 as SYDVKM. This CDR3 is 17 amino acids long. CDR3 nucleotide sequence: TGTGCCAGCAGTCGGATCCCTGCGGTAGCGGTCACAGATACGCAGTATTTT. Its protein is CASSRIPAVAVTDTQYF.

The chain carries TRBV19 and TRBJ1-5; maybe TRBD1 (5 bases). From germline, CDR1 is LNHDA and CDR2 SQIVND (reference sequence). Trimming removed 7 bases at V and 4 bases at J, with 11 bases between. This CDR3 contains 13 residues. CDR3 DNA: TGTGCCAGTACCGACCCAGGGAATCAGCCCCAGCATTTT. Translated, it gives CASTDPGNQPQHF.

The CDR3 here is CASSLRISPSGANVLTF. The CDR3 nucleotides are TGTGCCAGCAGCTTGCGGATAAGTCCTTCCGGGGCCAACGTCCTGACTTTC. This chain links TRBV5-5 with TRBJ2-6; D gene unclear. The CDR3 has 17 residues. Trimming took off 1 base at V and 4 bases at J, with 15 bases between the two ends. Germline lookup yields CDR1 SGHKS and CDR2 YYEKEE (reference sequence).

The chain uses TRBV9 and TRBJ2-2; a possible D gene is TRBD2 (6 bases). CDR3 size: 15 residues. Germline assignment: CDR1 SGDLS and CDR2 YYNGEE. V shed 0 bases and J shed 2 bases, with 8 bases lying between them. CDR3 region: CASSVEAGNTGELFF. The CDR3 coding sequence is TGTGCCAGCAGCGTAGAGGCGGGAAACACCGGGGAGCTGTTTTTT.

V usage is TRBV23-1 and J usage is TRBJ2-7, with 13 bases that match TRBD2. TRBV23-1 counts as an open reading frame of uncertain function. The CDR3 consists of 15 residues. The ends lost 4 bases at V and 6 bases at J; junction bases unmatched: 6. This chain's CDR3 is CASSLRTSGSCEQYF. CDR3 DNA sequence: TGCGCCAGCAGTCTTAGGACTAGCGGGAGTTGCGAGCAGTACTTC.

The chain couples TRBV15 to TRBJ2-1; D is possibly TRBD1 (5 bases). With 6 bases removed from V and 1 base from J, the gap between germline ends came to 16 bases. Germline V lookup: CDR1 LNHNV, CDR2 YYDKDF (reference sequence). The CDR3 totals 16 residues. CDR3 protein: CATSSLRDPSYNEQFF. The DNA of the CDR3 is TGTGCCACCAGTTCTCTCAGGGATCCTTCCTACAATGAGCAGTTCTTC.

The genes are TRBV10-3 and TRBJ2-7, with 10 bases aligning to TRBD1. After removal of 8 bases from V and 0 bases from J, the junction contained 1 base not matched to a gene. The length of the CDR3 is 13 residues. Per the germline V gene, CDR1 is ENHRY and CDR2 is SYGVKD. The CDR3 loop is CAIRTGGSYEQYF. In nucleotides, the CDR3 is TGTGCCATCCGGACAGGGGGCTCCTACGAGCAGTACTTC.

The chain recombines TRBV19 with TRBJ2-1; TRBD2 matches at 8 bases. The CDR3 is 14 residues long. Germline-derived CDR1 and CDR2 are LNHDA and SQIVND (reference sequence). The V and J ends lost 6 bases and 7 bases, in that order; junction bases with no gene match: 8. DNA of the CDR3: TGTGCCAGTAGGGCCGGACTAGCTGATAATGAGCAGTTCTTC. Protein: CASRAGLADNEQFF.

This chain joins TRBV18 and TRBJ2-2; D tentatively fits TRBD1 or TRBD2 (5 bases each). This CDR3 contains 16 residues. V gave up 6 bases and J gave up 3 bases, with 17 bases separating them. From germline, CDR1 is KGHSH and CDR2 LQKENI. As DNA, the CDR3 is TGTGCCAGCTCCACCGGGGCTAAACGGGACACCGGGGAGCTGTTTTTT. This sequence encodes CASSTGAKRDTGELFF.

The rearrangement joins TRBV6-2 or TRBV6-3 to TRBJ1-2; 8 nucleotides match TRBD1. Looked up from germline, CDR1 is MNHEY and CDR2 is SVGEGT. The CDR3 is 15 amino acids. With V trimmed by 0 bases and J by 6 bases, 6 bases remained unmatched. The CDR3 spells CASSYSGQGDDGYTF. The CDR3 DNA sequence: TGTGCCAGCAGTTACTCCGGACAGGGCGACGATGGCTACACCTTC.

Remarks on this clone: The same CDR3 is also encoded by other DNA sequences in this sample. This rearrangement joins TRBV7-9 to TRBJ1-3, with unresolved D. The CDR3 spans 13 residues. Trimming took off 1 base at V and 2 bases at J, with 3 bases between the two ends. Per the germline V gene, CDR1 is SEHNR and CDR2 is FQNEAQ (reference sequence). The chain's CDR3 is CASSLVAGNTIYF. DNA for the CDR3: TGTGCCAGCAGCTTAGTGGCTGGAAACACCATATATTTT.

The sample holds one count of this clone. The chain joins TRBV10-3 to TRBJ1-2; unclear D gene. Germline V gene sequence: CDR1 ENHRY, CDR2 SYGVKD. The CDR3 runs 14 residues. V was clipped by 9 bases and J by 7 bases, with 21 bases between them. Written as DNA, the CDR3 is TGTGCCATGGCTACCAACCTTGGGAGCGGTGGCTACACCTTC. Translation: CAMATNLGSGGYTF.

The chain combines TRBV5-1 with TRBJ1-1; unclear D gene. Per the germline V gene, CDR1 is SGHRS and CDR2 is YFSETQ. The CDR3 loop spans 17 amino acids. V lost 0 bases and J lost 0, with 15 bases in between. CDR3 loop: CASSLELAAGMNTEAFF. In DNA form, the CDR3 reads TGCGCCAGCAGCTTGGAATTGGCAGCGGGCATGAACACTGAAGCTTTCTTT.

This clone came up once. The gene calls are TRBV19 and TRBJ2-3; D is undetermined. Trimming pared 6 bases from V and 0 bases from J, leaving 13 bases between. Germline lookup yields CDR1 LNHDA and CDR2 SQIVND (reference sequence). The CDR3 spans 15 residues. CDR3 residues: CASSGGGTSTDTQYF. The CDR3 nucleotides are TGTGCCAGTAGCGGCGGCGGAACTAGCACAGATACGCAGTATTTT.

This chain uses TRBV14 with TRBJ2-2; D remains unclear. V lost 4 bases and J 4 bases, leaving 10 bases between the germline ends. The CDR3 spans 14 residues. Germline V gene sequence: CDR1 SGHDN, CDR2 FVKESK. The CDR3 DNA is TGTGCCAGCAGCCCCTCCGCGCCCACCGGGGAGCTGTTTTTT. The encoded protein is CASSPSAPTGELFF.

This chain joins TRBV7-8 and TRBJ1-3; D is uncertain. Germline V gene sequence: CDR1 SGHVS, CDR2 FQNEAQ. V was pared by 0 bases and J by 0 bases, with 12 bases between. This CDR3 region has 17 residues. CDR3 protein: CASSLAHGSSSGNTIYF. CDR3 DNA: TGTGCCAGCAGCTTAGCGCACGGCTCCAGCTCTGGAAACACCATATATTTT.

The DNA for the CDR3 is TGTGCCAGCAGCTTGGGGCTAGGGGCCGACTGGTACCAAGAGACCCAGTACTTC. It is translated as CASSLGLGADWYQETQYF. The rearrangement joins TRBV5-5 to TRBJ2-5, with D possibly TRBD1 on 5 matching bases. This CDR3 contains 18 residues. The germline V gene has CDR1 SGHKS and CDR2 YYEKEE (reference sequence). Deletions cut 0 bases from V and 0 bases from J, with 18 bases between.

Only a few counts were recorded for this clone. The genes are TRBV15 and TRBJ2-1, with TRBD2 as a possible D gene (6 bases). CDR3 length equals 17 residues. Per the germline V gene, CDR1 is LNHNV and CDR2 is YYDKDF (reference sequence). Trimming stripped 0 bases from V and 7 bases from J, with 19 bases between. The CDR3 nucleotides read TGTGCCACCAGCAGAGATGGGGAGGCCTCGGGCTTTAATGAGCAGTTCTTC. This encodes CATSRDGEASGFNEQFF.

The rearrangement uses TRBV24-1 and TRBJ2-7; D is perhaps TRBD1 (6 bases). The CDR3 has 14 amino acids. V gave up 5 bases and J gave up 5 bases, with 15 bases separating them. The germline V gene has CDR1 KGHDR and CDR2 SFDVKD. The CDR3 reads CATSARTASNEQYF. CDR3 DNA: TGTGCCACCAGTGCGAGGACAGCTAGCAACGAGCAGTACTTC.

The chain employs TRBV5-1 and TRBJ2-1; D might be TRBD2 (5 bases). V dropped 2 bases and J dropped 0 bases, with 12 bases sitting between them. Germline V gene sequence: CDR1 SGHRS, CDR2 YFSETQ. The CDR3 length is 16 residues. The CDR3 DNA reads TGCGCCAGCAGCTTCCGAGCGGATAGCTCCTACAATGAGCAGTTCTTC. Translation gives CASSFRADSSYNEQFF.

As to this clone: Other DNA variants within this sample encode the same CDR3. DNA of the CDR3: TGTGCCAGCAGCTTTGACACCTATGGCTACACCTTC. This translates into CASSFDTYGYTF. The chain joins TRBV7-9 to TRBJ1-2; D remains unclear. The CDR3 contains 12 residues. The germline gives CDR1 SEHNR, CDR2 FQNEAQ (reference sequence). Trimming cost V 3 bases and J 4 bases, with 6 bases left between them.

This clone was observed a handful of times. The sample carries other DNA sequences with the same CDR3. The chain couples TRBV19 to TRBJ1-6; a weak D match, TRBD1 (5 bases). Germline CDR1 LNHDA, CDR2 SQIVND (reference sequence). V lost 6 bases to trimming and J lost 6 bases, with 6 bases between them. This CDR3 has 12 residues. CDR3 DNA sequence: TGTGCCAGTAGCCAGGGTAATTCACCCCTCCACTTT. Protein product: CASSQGNSPLHF.

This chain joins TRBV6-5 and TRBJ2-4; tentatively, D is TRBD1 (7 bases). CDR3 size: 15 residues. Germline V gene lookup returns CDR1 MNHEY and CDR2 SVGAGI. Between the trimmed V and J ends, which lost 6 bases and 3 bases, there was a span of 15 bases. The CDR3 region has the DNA TGTGCCAGCAGCCTACACAGGGGAGGCAAAAACATTCAGTACTTC. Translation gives CASSLHRGGKNIQYF.